This entry concerns a single T cell receptor beta chain. The antigen is unknown. Sequenced by immunoSEQ multiplex PCR; TCRdb stores in-frame clones only, minus some. The profile covers some 98,000 clones, with about 88% appearing a single time and less than 7.5% taken by the ten largest. The data stem from a study of cytomegalovirus exposure and HLA in healthy donors. Study information: A later analysis reported the same platform for the 100 to 150 validation repertoires and the approximately 640 first-cohort repertoires. Points from the study as a whole: The authors enumerated 150 to 200 TCR beta chains as linked to cytomegalovirus.

The study drew the donors from its roughly 120-subject validation cohort, separate from the approximately 700-subject first cohort. Trimming removed 7 bases at V and 3 bases at J, with 12 bases between. CDR3 length: 13 amino acids. Specimen: PBMCs. The TCR sequence derives from a man younger than 35 in good health and CMV-seropositive. The gene calls are TRBV23-1 and TRBJ1-2; D ambiguous. TRBV23-1 is placed among ORFs of uncertain function. The CDR3 spells CASIIPGYYGYTF. The CDR3 DNA reads TGCGCCAGCATAATTCCAGGCTACTATGGCTACACCTTC.